This T cell receptor (beta chain) is from a study of vaccination and CD4 T cells after COVID-19. About the study: Subjects got two shots of BNT162b2 or mRNA-1273 vaccine. Cells received overlapping spike peptides from SARS-CoV-2, HCoV-NL63, HCoV-OC43 and HCoV-229E as stimulation.

As to treatment: roughly 10-day PBMC culture with coronavirus spike peptide pools or control peptides (ViraFEST assay). With peptide pools, ViraFEST first expanded antigen-specific T cells and afterwards sequenced their TCRs. Wells contained about 2 million PBMCs each, and these were cultured with 7.5 to 10 IU/ml IL-2 and around 10 ug/ml peptide pools. Germline CDR1 is MDHEN and CDR2 is SYDVKM. With V trimmed by 2 bases and J by 3 bases, 4 bases remained unmatched. This CDR3 spans 16 amino acids. The Oncomine TCR Beta short-read assay sequenced DNA from cultured CD4+ T cells. MiXCR, applied by TCRdb to the PCR reads, yields one record per CDR3 protein. The sample lists 4,000 to 4,500 distinct CDR3 sequences, approximately 21% occurring once. This clonotype is medium-sized by share. The antigen is undetermined.

Sequenced material: CD4+ T cells from blood, cultured in vitro, taken after SARS-CoV-2 vaccination. The receptor was derived from a human donor who had recovered from COVID-19. V and J are TRBV28 and TRBJ1-5; 10 bases map to TRBD1. CDR3 protein: CASSLGTGVPNQPQHF. The DNA for the CDR3 is TGTGCCAGCAGTTTAGGGACAGGGGTGCCCAATCAGCCCCAGCATTTT.